Following are 31 T cell receptor beta chains from one sample sequenced in a study of T cells in women clearing cervical HPV infection. The data were produced by immunoSEQ multiplex PCR, yet TCRdb's version contains in-frame clones alone and is incomplete. The repertoire table contains 35,000 to 45,000 clones. What was sequenced was blood buffy coat. These TCRs come from a woman aged 18 to 75 with a cervical HPV16 infection that either progressed to CIN3+ or cleared (not recorded which).

On this clone itself: The read stops 3 residues short of the end of the CDR3; the missing end is completed from the germline J gene. The chain joins TRBV2 to TRBJ1-5; D gene uncertain. There are 17 residues in the CDR3. V was trimmed by 0 bases and J by 0 bases, leaving 12 bases between them. CDR1 and CDR2 (germline): SNHLY, FYNNEI. The part of the CDR3 DNA that was read is TGTGCCAGCAGTGAAGCGCTTCAGAGATATAGCAATCAGCCC. It translates to CASSEALQRYSNQP. The full CDR3 reads CASSEALQRYSNQPQHF.

In regard to this clone: The read ends 3 residues shy of where the CDR3 ends; the end is completed using the germline J gene. This sequence joins TRBV5-4 and TRBJ1-6, with 11 bases lining up with TRBD1. After removal of 4 bases from V and 10 bases from J, the junction contained 4 bases not matched to a gene. Germline CDR1 SGHNT, CDR2 YYREEE (reference sequence). CDR3 length: 14 residues. Incomplete CDR3 DNA: TGTGCCAGCAGCCCCGGGACAGGGGGATCACCC. As protein: CASSPGTGGSP. In full, the CDR3 reads CASSPGTGGSPLHF.

With regard to this clone: The read ends 3 residues before the CDR3 terminus; that terminus is restored from the germline J gene. The rearrangement uses TRBV18 and TRBJ2-5; 9 nucleotides line up with TRBD1. The germline CDR1 and CDR2 sequences are KGHSH and LQKENI. The CDR3 extends over 17 amino acids. The CDR3 spells CASSPPGQGLFIDTQYF. The sequenced CDR3 bases are TGTGCCAGCTCCCCGCCGGGACAGGGACTCTTTATAGATACC. The variable domain in full, completed from reference TRBV18 and TRBJ2-5, reads NAGVMQNPRHLVRRRGQEARLRCSPMKGHSHVYWYRQLPEEGLKFMVYLQKENIIDESGMPKERFSAEFPKEGPSILRIQQVVRGDSAAYFCASSPPGQGLFIDTQYFGPGTRLLVL.

Of note for this clone: The CDR3 goes on 3 residues after the read ends, and that part is filled in from the germline J gene. The V gene is TRBV4-1, the J gene TRBJ2-7; tentatively, D is TRBD2 (7 bases). Trimming took 5 bases from V and 6 from J, leaving 17 bases between them. This CDR3 is built from 14 residues. CDR1 is MGHRA and CDR2 is YSYEKL in the germline V gene. The CDR3 DNA, read in part, is TGCGCCAGCAGCAAGGGGGGGTCTGGCGTCGAG. It translates to CASSKGGSGVE. The CDR3 in full is CASSKGGSGVEQYF.

Concerning this clone: From the germline J gene comes the end of the CDR3, since the read stops 3 residues before it. This chain links TRBV6-2 or TRBV6-3 with TRBJ2-7, with 16 bases identical to TRBD2. The CDR3 runs 16 residues. CDR1 and CDR2 (germline): MNHEY, SVGEGT. The V gene end was trimmed by 6 bases and the J gene end by 6 bases; junction bases not matched to a gene: 8. Incomplete CDR3 DNA: TGTGCCAGCAGGGGACTAGCGGGAGGGCCGGTACTCGAG. Translation gives CASRGLAGGPVLE. The CDR3, in full, reads CASRGLAGGPVLEQYF.

About this clone: The read is 3 residues too short to cover the CDR3 end, so that end is filled in from the germline J gene. V gene TRBV12-3 or TRBV12-4 combines with J gene TRBJ2-2, with 12 positions matching TRBD2. The CDR3 runs to 15 residues. V lost 7 bases and J lost 6; bases outside the gene matches: 6. The CDR3 protein is CASILTSGSAGELFF. The CDR3 DNA, read in part, is TGTGCCAGCATTCTGACTAGCGGGAGTGCCGGGGAG.

Its frequency marks this clone as medium-sized (0.01 to 0.1%). The read gets to within 3 residues of the CDR3 end, and the germline J gene fills in the rest. This chain joins TRBV19 and TRBJ2-3; 14 bases fit TRBD2. The V gene end was trimmed by 4 bases and the J gene end by 8 bases; junction bases not matched to a gene: 5. Germline V gives CDR1 LNHDA, CDR2 SQIVND (reference sequence). This CDR3 comprises 15 residues. The DNA read from the CDR3 is TGTGCCAGTAGTAGTGGACTAGCGGGAGGCGGTACG. The encoded protein is CASSSGLAGGGT. The CDR3 reads in full as CASSSGLAGGGTQYF.

The CDR3 protein is CATSRHTDTQYF. The DNA read from the CDR3 is TGTGCCACCAGCAGACACACAGATACG. The V call is TRBV15, the J call TRBJ2-3; D call uncertain. The read ends 3 residues shy of where the CDR3 ends; the end is completed using the germline J gene. V lost 2 bases and J lost 2, with 2 bases in between. The length of the CDR3 is 12 residues. Germline CDR1 LNHNV, CDR2 YYDKDF (reference sequence).

As regards this clone: From the germline J gene comes the end of the CDR3, since the read stops 3 residues before it. V is TRBV6-2 or TRBV6-3 and J is TRBJ1-1; TRBD1 agrees at 9 bases. Trimming removed 6 bases from V and 1 base from J; junction bases left unmatched: 3. The germline V gene encodes CDR1 MNHEY and CDR2 SVGEGT. This CDR3 comprises 14 residues. The CDR3 loop is CASSGQGTNTEAFF. CDR3 DNA, as far as it was read: TGTGCCAGCAGCGGACAGGGGACGAACACTGAA.

As concerns this clone: Coverage ceases 3 residues before the CDR3 finishes, and the germline J gene fills in the end. The genes are TRBV20-1 and TRBJ1-1; D is perhaps TRBD1 (5 bases). Germline V gene sequence: CDR1 DFQATT, CDR2 SNEGSKA (reference sequence). This CDR3 is 15 amino acids long. V was clipped by 0 bases and J by 1 base, with 12 bases between them. CDR3 DNA (partial): TGCAGTGCTAGAGATTCCACAGGCTCGAACACTGAA. Protein sequence: CSARDSTGSNTE. The full CDR3 is CSARDSTGSNTEAFF.

In the case of this clone: Read data end 3 residues before the CDR3 end; the end is taken from the germline J gene. The chain combines TRBV19 with TRBJ2-1, with D possibly being TRBD2 (6 bases). Germline V CDR1 and CDR2: LNHDA, SQIVND (reference sequence). The length of the CDR3 is 14 residues. V dropped 7 bases and J dropped 0 bases, with 10 bases sitting between them. The CDR3 is CASTSGSSYNEQFF. Incomplete CDR3 DNA: TGTGCCAGTACAAGCGGGTCCTCCTACAATGAG.

Worth noting for this clone: With the read ending 3 residues before the CDR3 end, the germline J gene is used to fill in that end. V gene TRBV6-2 or TRBV6-3 combines with J gene TRBJ2-3; the match to TRBD2 covers 7 bases. Germline values: CDR1 MNHEY, CDR2 SVGEGT. The CDR3 loop spans 17 amino acids. This CDR3 reads CASSYSQAGPSNQPQYF. CDR3 bases read: TGTGCCAGCAGTTACTCACAAGCGGGACCTAGCAATCAGCCG.

About this clone: The read gets to within 3 residues of the CDR3 end, and the germline J gene fills in the rest. The chain recombines TRBV12-3 or TRBV12-4 with TRBJ2-2, with D possibly TRBD2 on 6 matching bases. The CDR3 sequence is 18 residues long. The ends were cut back, 5 bases at V and 5 bases at J, with 24 bases in the middle. CDR3 DNA (partial): TGTGCCAGCAGTCCCGTAAGCGGAACGGGAGCTTTAACCGGGGAG. Its translation: CASSPVSGTGALTGE. The whole CDR3 protein is CASSPVSGTGALTGELFF.

As for this clone: One end of the junction does not line up with germline, which may come from a read error. The CDR3 end is not reached by the read, which stops 3 residues before it; the germline J gene fills it in. At the DNA level, this CDR3 is encoded by other sequences in the same sample as well. This chain connects TRBV6-2 or TRBV6-3 to TRBJ1-3; the D gene is possibly TRBD1 (5 bases). The CDR3 has 15 amino acids. Germline assignment: CDR1 MNHEY and CDR2 SVGEGT. The covered CDR3 bases are TGTGCCAGCAGAAAACCGACAGAATCTGGAAACACA. Its translation is CASRKPTESGNT. The whole CDR3 is CASRKPTESGNTIYF.

To note about this clone: The read is 3 residues too short to cover the CDR3 end, so that end is filled in from the germline J gene. This chain uses TRBV7-2 with TRBJ2-3, with D maybe TRBD2 (6 bases). The length of the CDR3 is 14 residues. Germline V gene sequence: CDR1 SGHTA, CDR2 FQGNSA. The part of the CDR3 DNA that was read is TGTGCCAGCAGCCCCCCGGGGGAGCAAGAGACG. Translation: CASSPPGEQET. The full CDR3 protein is CASSPPGEQETQYF.

As for this clone: The sequence runs out 3 residues before the end of the CDR3; the remainder is reconstructed from the germline J gene. This chain connects TRBV7-9 to TRBJ2-1; D might be TRBD1 (6 bases). The CDR3 consists of 15 residues. Germline lookup yields CDR1 SEHNR and CDR2 FQNEAQ (reference sequence). The germline V and J ends were trimmed by 4 bases and 6 bases, with 16 bases remaining between them. CDR3 DNA, as far as it was read: TGTGCCAGCAGCTCACAGACAGGAGCCCTCAATGAG. It yields the protein CASSSQTGALNE. The full CDR3 protein is CASSSQTGALNEQFF.

The sequenced CDR3 bases are TGTGCCAGCAGTGCAGGAGGAGTTAATGAAAAA. Translation: CASSAGGVNEK. The whole CDR3 protein reads CASSAGGVNEKLFF. J is TRBJ1-4 and V is TRBV2; no reliable D call. The CDR3 end lies 3 residues beyond the end of the read and is filled in from the germline J gene. This CDR3 is built from 14 residues. Trimming shortened V by 4 bases and J by 4 bases, and 10 bases separated the two germline ends. In germline, CDR1 is SNHLY, CDR2 FYNNEI.

With regard to this clone: The CDR3 is cut off 3 residues early in the read; its end comes from the germline J gene. The chain is built from TRBV10-3 and TRBJ1-1, with D perhaps TRBD1 (6 bases). This CDR3 spans 15 amino acids. Trimming stripped 2 bases from V and 2 bases from J, with 12 bases between. CDR1 is ENHRY and CDR2 is SYGVKD in the germline V gene. The covered CDR3 bases are TGTGCCATCAGTGAGAGGGGGACGGGAAACACTGAA. It yields the protein CAISERGTGNTE. In full, the CDR3 is CAISERGTGNTEAFF.

About this clone itself: The read terminates 3 residues before the CDR3 end, so the remaining end is supplied by the germline J gene. This chain uses TRBV5-1 with TRBJ2-1, with 11 bases fitting TRBD2. Germline V gene sequence: CDR1 SGHRS, CDR2 YFSETQ. The CDR3 covers 15 residues. Unmatched junction bases numbered 3, after V lost 3 bases and J lost 4 bases. CDR3 sequence reads: CASSSGTSGYNEQFF. Incomplete CDR3 DNA: TGCGCCAGCAGCTCCGGGACTAGCGGTTACAATGAG.

As regards this clone: Coverage ceases 3 residues before the CDR3 finishes, and the germline J gene fills in the end. The rearrangement uses TRBV7-9 and TRBJ1-1; D is ambiguous. Trimming removed 0 bases at V and 1 base at J, with 9 bases between. The germline V gene encodes CDR1 SEHNR and CDR2 FQNEAQ (reference sequence). CDR3 size: 15 residues. CDR3 residues: CASSLAKAGNTEAFF. Partial CDR3 DNA: TGTGCCAGCAGCTTAGCGAAAGCCGGGAACACTGAA.

As for this clone: With the read ending 3 residues before the CDR3 end, the germline J gene is used to fill in that end. The V and J genes are TRBV6-2 or TRBV6-3 and TRBJ2-7; D may match TRBD1 or TRBD2 (5 bases each). V lost 0 bases, J lost 3 bases, and 15 bases lay in between. CDR1 MNHEY and CDR2 SVGEGT come from the germline V gene. This CDR3 contains 16 residues. The CDR3 sequence: CASSYSRGHGGYEQYF. Partial CDR3 DNA: TGTGCCAGCAGTTACTCGAGGGGCCACGGAGGCTACGAG.

CDR3 sequence reads: CASSSQGEETQYF. The part of the CDR3 DNA that was read is TGTGCCAGCTCATCCCAGGGGGAGGAGACC. This sequence joins TRBV18 and TRBJ2-5; 7 bases match TRBD1. Read sequence stops 3 residues before the CDR3 end, and the germline J gene provides the missing end. Germline-derived CDR1 and CDR2 are KGHSH and LQKENI. Trimming took 5 bases from V and 5 from J; bases not matched to a gene: 5. The CDR3 is 13 amino acids. The full variable domain, its missing parts supplied by reference TRBV18 and TRBJ2-5, is NAGVMQNPRHLVRRRGQEARLRCSPMKGHSHVYWYRQLPEEGLKFMVYLQKENIIDESGMPKERFSAEFPKEGPSILRIQQVVRGDSAAYFCASSSQGEETQYFGPGTRLLVL.

Of note for this clone: Read data end 3 residues before the CDR3 end; the end is taken from the germline J gene. The J gene is TRBJ1-6, the V gene TRBV27, with D maybe TRBD1 (6 bases). The CDR3 runs 14 residues. Trimming removed 6 bases from V and 11 bases from J, with 17 bases in between. From germline, CDR1 is MNHEY and CDR2 SMNVEV (reference sequence). The CDR3 bases that were read are TGTGCCAGCAGACTCAGACAGGATAGGACACCC. The encoded protein is CASRLRQDRTP. Given in full, the CDR3 is CASRLRQDRTPLHF.

About this clone: The read terminates 3 residues ahead of where the CDR3 ends, so the germline J gene completes it. V and J are TRBV19 and TRBJ1-2; D not resolved. Germline V gives CDR1 LNHDA, CDR2 SQIVND (reference sequence). The CDR3 is 15 amino acids. CDR3 sequence: CASSMVETSTDTYTF. CDR3 DNA, as far as it was read: TGTGCCAGTAGTATGGTAGAAACTAGCACAGATACC.

Points on this clone: From the germline J gene comes the end of the CDR3, since the read stops 3 residues before it. The chain carries TRBV20-1 and TRBJ1-2; D is possibly TRBD1 (5 bases). The CDR3 has 13 amino acids. Germline CDR1 reads DFQATT; CDR2 reads SNEGSKA (reference sequence). The CDR3 loop reads CSAEGTSENDYTF. CDR3 DNA (partial): TGCAGTGCGGAAGGGACTAGCGAAAATGAC.

In regard to this clone: The read halts 3 residues ahead of the CDR3 end, with the missing end drawn from the germline J gene. The genes are TRBV7-9 and TRBJ1-3; D unclear. Trimming stripped 5 bases from V and 4 bases from J, with 9 bases between. Germline V gene lookup returns CDR1 SEHNR and CDR2 FQNEAQ (reference sequence). The CDR3 length is 13 residues. The CDR3 spells CASSLTQGNTIYF. The part of the CDR3 DNA that was read is TGTGCCAGCAGCCTCACCCAGGGAAACACC.

Comments on this clone: Read coverage stops 3 residues before the CDR3 terminus; the germline J gene supplies the remainder. The chain has TRBV28 and TRBJ1-2, with D possibly being TRBD1 (5 bases). Germline-derived CDR1 and CDR2 are MDHEN and SYDVKM. The ends were cut back, 6 bases at V and 4 bases at J, with 12 bases in the middle. There are 13 residues in the CDR3. The CDR3 region is CASRPTARYGYTF. The DNA read from the CDR3 is TGTGCCAGCAGACCGACAGCGCGCTATGGC.

Notes on this clone: The read stops 3 residues short of the end of the CDR3; the missing end is completed from the germline J gene. The chain carries TRBV10-3 and TRBJ2-3, with D maybe TRBD2 (5 bases). V dropped 3 bases and J dropped 0 bases, with 13 bases sitting between them. This CDR3 region has 16 residues. Germline CDR1 is ENHRY and CDR2 is SYGVKD. The covered CDR3 bases are TGTGCCATCAGTGAAGGGCGCGGGTCTAGCACAGATACG. Its protein product is CAISEGRGSSTDT. The complete CDR3 reads CAISEGRGSSTDTQYF.

Remarks on this clone: The DNA ends 3 residues before the CDR3 does, and the rest of the CDR3 is filled in from the germline J gene. The rearrangement uses TRBV11-2 and TRBJ1-1; no firm D call. Trimming stripped 8 bases from V and 1 base from J, with 8 bases between. This CDR3 comprises 12 residues. Germline-derived CDR1 and CDR2 are SGHAT and FQNNGV. CDR3 sequence reads: CASEGGNTEAFF. The part of the CDR3 DNA that was read is TGTGCCAGCGAGGGTGGGAACACTGAA.

By frequency, this clone is large. The CDR3 end falls 3 residues outside the read, so it is completed with the germline J gene. The chain carries TRBV19 and TRBJ2-1, with 8 positions matching TRBD1. The CDR3 is 14 amino acids. Germline V gene sequence: CDR1 LNHDA, CDR2 SQIVND (reference sequence). The V gene end was trimmed by 4 bases and the J gene end by 6 bases; junction bases not matched to a gene: 5. The CDR3 DNA, read in part, is TGTGCCAGTAGTACCCAGGGGACAGGCAATGAG. It specifies CASSTQGTGNE. The CDR3 in its entirety is CASSTQGTGNEQFF.

A word on this clone: The sequence runs out 3 residues before the end of the CDR3; the remainder is reconstructed from the germline J gene. This sample also contains other DNA sequences that code for the same CDR3. This chain uses TRBV7-3 with TRBJ2-3; possible D gene TRBD2, 6 bases. Trimming left V 3 bases short and J 0 bases short, with 7 bases between. This CDR3 has 14 residues. Germline V CDR1 and CDR2: SGHTA, FQGTGA. CDR3 in amino acids: CASSFSGSTDTQYF. CDR3 bases read: TGTGCCAGCAGCTTTAGCGGAAGCACAGATACG.